These 20 T cell receptor beta chains originate from one sample sequenced in a study of T cell responses to AZD1222 COVID-19 vaccine. Sequencing used immunoSEQ multiplex PCR; TCRdb keeps in-frame clones, though not all of them. Of 150,000 to 200,000 clones in the sample, around 88% were seen once. This sample comprised peripheral blood, obtained 28 days after the second AZD1222 dose. Receptors were obtained from an adult who received the AZD1222 COVID-19 vaccine.

This chain joins TRBV27 and TRBJ2-2; TRBD1 matches 7 bases. The V segment lost 0 bases and the J segment 4 bases; nucleotides outside the gene matches: 5. Germline assignment: CDR1 MNHEY and CDR2 SMNVEV (reference sequence). This CDR3 has 16 amino acids. The CDR3 DNA sequence: TGTGCCAGCAGTTTATCGACAGGGACCCCCACCGGGGAGCTGTTTTTT. Translated, it gives CASSLSTGTPTGELFF.

The genes are TRBV11-3 and TRBJ1-1, with 7 nucleotides matching TRBD1. After removal of 6 bases from V and 4 bases from J, the junction contained 14 bases not matched to a gene. Per germline, CDR1 SGHNT and CDR2 YENEEA. There are 16 residues in the CDR3. This chain's CDR3 is CASSSTPATGSTEAFF. CDR3 in DNA: TGTGCCAGCAGTTCCACCCCCGCGACAGGGTCCACTGAAGCTTTCTTT.

The genes are TRBV6-2 or TRBV6-3 and TRBJ1-5; D is uncertain. There are 16 residues in the CDR3. The V gene lost 0 bases and the J gene lost 5 bases, with 14 bases spanning the gap. Germline V gene sequence: CDR1 MNHEY, CDR2 SVGEGT. The CDR3: CASSYSPREGHQPQHF. As DNA, the CDR3 is TGTGCCAGCAGTTACTCCCCGCGAGAAGGGCATCAGCCCCAGCATTTT.

This chain uses TRBV3-1 (or the pseudogene TRBV3-2) with TRBJ2-2; no definite D call. CDR1 and CDR2 from the germline V gene are LGHDT and YNNKEL (reference sequence). The CDR3 extends over 12 amino acids. V shed 1 base and J shed 8 bases, with 5 bases lying between them. The CDR3, as DNA: TGTGCCAGCAGCCAAGTGGGGGGGGAGCTGTTTTTT. It yields the protein CASSQVGGELFF.

The rearrangement uses TRBV5-1 and TRBJ1-2; D gene unclear. The germline V and J ends were trimmed by 2 bases and 8 bases, with 13 bases remaining between them. The CDR3 consists of 13 residues. Germline assignment: CDR1 SGHRS and CDR2 YFSETQ. The CDR3 loop is CASSLGRSQGYTF. DNA for the CDR3: TGCGCCAGCAGCTTAGGCAGGTCCCAGGGCTACACCTTC.

The chain employs TRBV11-2 and TRBJ1-5; no firm D call. Per the germline V gene, CDR1 is SGHAT and CDR2 is FQNNGV. The CDR3 has 14 amino acids. Deletions cut 0 bases from V and 3 bases from J, with 6 bases between. CDR3 nucleotides: TGTGCCAGCAGCTTAGATCAGGTCAATCAGCCCCAGCATTTT. Its protein product is CASSLDQVNQPQHF.

The CDR3 DNA follows: TGCGCCAGCAGCCAAGATATTGGAGGTTACTCAAATGAAAAACTGTTTTTT. Protein: CASSQDIGGYSNEKLFF. The V and J genes are TRBV4-3 and TRBJ1-4; D is unclear. V lost 0 bases and J lost 5, with 16 bases in between. The CDR3 loop spans 17 amino acids. Germline loops: CDR1 LGHNA, CDR2 YSLEER.

As DNA, the CDR3 is TGCAGCGTTGATTCCCTCTCGGTCCGGGCCAGCTGGCACCAAGAGACCCAGTACTTC. This gives the protein CSVDSLSVRASWHQETQYF. This chain connects TRBV29-1 to TRBJ2-5; D unresolved. The CDR3 length is 19 residues. The V gene lost 3 bases and the J gene lost 0 bases, with 26 bases spanning the gap. In germline, CDR1 is SQVTM, CDR2 ANQGSEA. The variable domain in full, with the rest retrieved from reference TRBV29-1 and TRBJ2-5, is SAVISQKPSRDICQRGTSLTIQCQVDSQVTMMFWYRQQPGQSLTLIATANQGSEATYESGFVIDKFPISRPNLTFSTLTVSNMSPEDSSIYLCSVDSLSVRASWHQETQYFGPGTRLLVL.

The rearrangement links TRBV6-1 to TRBJ2-3; 10 bases map to TRBD2. This CDR3 has 17 residues. The V and J ends lost 4 bases and 0 bases, in that order; junction bases with no gene match: 7. Germline CDR1 is MNHNS and CDR2 is SASEGT. The CDR3 DNA follows: TGTGCCAGCAGTGGGACTAGCGGTGACACTAGCACAGATACGCAGTATTTT. This translates into CASSGTSGDTSTDTQYF.

CDR3 nucleotides: TGTGCCATCAGTGAGAGCGGGACAGAGCCCAATGAAAAACTGTTTTTT. This sequence encodes CAISESGTEPNEKLFF. The gene calls are TRBV10-3 and TRBJ1-4, with 7 bases matching TRBD1. The CDR3 length is 16 residues. With V trimmed by 2 bases and J by 5 bases, 8 bases remained unmatched. Germline-derived CDR1 and CDR2 are ENHRY and SYGVKD.

The V and J genes are TRBV7-6 and TRBJ2-1; 11 bases line up with TRBD2. Germline V CDR1 and CDR2: SGHVS, FNYEAQ. CDR3 length: 17 residues. After removal of 3 bases from V and 4 bases from J, the junction contained 8 bases not matched to a gene. CDR3 coding DNA: TGTGCCAGCAGCTTTCACATAGCGGGGGGGCCTTACAATGAGCAGTTCTTC. It yields the protein CASSFHIAGGPYNEQFF. The full variable domain, rest sourced from reference TRBV7-6 and TRBJ2-1, is GAGVSQSPRYKVTKRGQDVALRCDPISGHVSLYWYRQALGQGPEFLTYFNYEAQQDKSGLPNDRFSAERPEGSISTLTIQRTEQRDSAMYRCASSFHIAGGPYNEQFFGPGTRLTVL.

The chain recombines TRBV4-3 with TRBJ1-3; TRBD1 matches at 10 bases. CDR3 size: 16 residues. Looked up from germline, CDR1 is LGHNA and CDR2 is YSLEER. With 4 bases clipped from V and 0 bases from J, the junction kept 3 bases outside the gene matches. The CDR3 region has the DNA TGCGCCAGCAGCCGATGGACAGGGGGCTCTGGAAACACCATATATTTT. Its protein is CASSRWTGGSGNTIYF.

The rearrangement links TRBV11-3 to TRBJ1-1; D not certain. V dropped 0 bases and J dropped 0 bases, with 8 bases sitting between them. Germline V gives CDR1 SGHNT, CDR2 YENEEA. The CDR3 sequence is 15 residues long. The CDR3, as DNA: TGTGCCAGCAGCTTAGATTCGACTATGAACACTGAAGCTTTCTTT. Translation: CASSLDSTMNTEAFF.

The chain uses TRBV5-4 and TRBJ2-2; tentatively, D is TRBD1 (5 bases). The ends were cut back, 1 base at V and 6 bases at J, with 7 bases in the middle. The germline V gene has CDR1 SGHNT and CDR2 YYREEE (reference sequence). The CDR3 is 13 amino acids. The CDR3 region is CASSLLGAGELFF. CDR3 sequence (DNA): TGTGCCAGCAGCTTGTTAGGGGCCGGGGAGCTGTTTTTT. Looking up the rest from reference TRBV5-4 and TRBJ2-2 gives the full variable domain: ETGVTQSPTHLIKTRGQQVTLRCSSQSGHNTVSWYQQALGQGPQFIFQYYREEENGRGNFPPRFSGLQFPNYSSELNVNALELDDSALYLCASSLLGAGELFFGEGSRLTVL.

The chain links TRBV27 to TRBJ1-2, with no clear D. The CDR3 loop spans 15 amino acids. V lost 5 bases to trimming and J lost 0 bases, with 13 bases between them. CDR1 and CDR2 from the germline V gene are MNHEY and SMNVEV (reference sequence). DNA for the CDR3: TGTGCCAGCAGTCTTTATCCAGGACCTAACTATGGCTACACCTTC. It specifies CASSLYPGPNYGYTF.

The CDR3 loop reads CASSLVGLNEQFF. CDR3 in DNA: TGTGCCAGCAGCTTAGTTGGACTCAATGAGCAGTTCTTC. The gene calls are TRBV7-9 and TRBJ2-1; D perhaps matches TRBD2 (5 bases). This CDR3 comprises 13 residues. The V end was cut by 1 base, the J end by 6 bases, with 7 bases between. Germline V gene sequence: CDR1 SEHNR, CDR2 FQNEAQ (reference sequence).

With regard to this clone: Distinct nucleotide sequences in the sample also encode this CDR3. The J gene is TRBJ1-3, the V gene TRBV5-1, with D possibly TRBD1 on 5 matching bases. The CDR3 runs 14 residues. Trimming removed 0 bases at V and 1 base at J, with 5 bases between. The germline V gene encodes CDR1 SGHRS and CDR2 YFSETQ. This chain's CDR3 is CASSLAGSGNTIYF. CDR3 in DNA: TGCGCCAGCAGCTTGGCAGGGTCTGGAAACACCATATATTTT.

The chain has TRBV12-3 or TRBV12-4 and TRBJ1-1; a weak D match, TRBD1 (5 bases). CDR3 length equals 13 residues. V was clipped by 2 bases and J by 7 bases, with 11 bases between them. In nucleotides, the CDR3 is TGTGCCAGCAGTTTACGGGGCGGCTATGAAGCTTTCTTT. Amino acids: CASSLRGGYEAFF.

This clone showed up just once. The chain uses TRBV5-1 and TRBJ2-3; TRBD1 might be the D (5 bases). V lost 2 bases and J lost 3, with 13 bases in between. CDR1 and CDR2 from the germline V gene are SGHRS and YFSETQ. The CDR3 spans 15 residues. The CDR3 coding sequence is TGCGCCAGCAGCTTAAGGGGTGCCCCGACAGATACGCAGTATTTT. Protein product: CASSLRGAPTDTQYF. The full variable domain, rest sourced from reference TRBV5-1 and TRBJ2-3, is KAGVTQTPRYLIKTRGQQVTLSCSPISGHRSVSWYQQTPGQGLQFLFEYFSETQRNKGNFPGRFSGRQFSNSRSEMNVSTLELGDSALYLCASSLRGAPTDTQYFGPGTRLTVL.

A single count supports this clone. V gene TRBV7-9 combines with J gene TRBJ2-3; perhaps TRBD1 as D (6 bases). Trimming removed 1 base from V and 2 bases from J, with 13 bases in between. The CDR3 totals 16 residues. Germline V gene data show CDR1 as SEHNR and CDR2 as FQNEAQ (reference sequence). The CDR3 region has the DNA TGTGCCAGCAGCTTAGGACAGGAGTCCTTCACAGATACGCAGTATTTT. Encoded protein: CASSLGQESFTDTQYF.